This T cell receptor (beta chain) was obtained from a study of T cell responses to AZD1222 COVID-19 vaccine. Study conclusions and caveats: The donor cohort was predominantly white British with a female majority, and clonal diversity may have been underestimated. After two AZD1222 doses, spike-specific TCR breadth and depth rose versus day 0. Unmutated variant regions are reportedly the target of nearly half of TCRs that are spike-specific.

With V trimmed by 4 bases and J by 1 base, 4 bases remained unmatched. The CDR3 totals 14 residues. Germline V gene lookup returns CDR1 SGDLS and CDR2 YYNGEE. The protocol was immunoSEQ multiplex PCR, while the TCRdb copy is restricted to in-frame clones and leaves out a portion. The sample lists roughly 100,000 clones, 82% occurring once. As for this clone: Its antigen is unidentified.

This chain connects TRBV9 to TRBJ1-1; TRBD1 matches at 7 bases. The TCR sequence derives from an adult in good health. The sequencing here drew on peripheral blood, taken on day 0 of AZD1222 vaccination. Written as DNA, the CDR3 is TGTGCCAGCAGCCTAGGGGGCAGGAACACTGAAGCTTTCTTT. Its translation: CASSLGGRNTEAFF.